A single sample gave rise to the 4 T cell receptor beta chains below, sequenced in a study of Ad26.COV2.S vaccination and SARS-CoV-2 variants. The treatment denotes: roughly 20 received Ad26.COV2.S at low or high dose, single or two shots; about 5 received placebo; per-sample allocation not given. Day 63 after the first vaccine or placebo injection was the time point for sampling. Measured with immunoSEQ multiplex PCR; TCRdb has only the in-frame clones, and not every one. Here the sample spans roughly 350,000 clones, around 89% being singletons. Sequences were derived from peripheral blood, sampled in a trial of Ad26.COV2.S vaccine versus placebo. These receptors were obtained from a person aged 18-60 years who received the Ad26.COV2.S COVID-19 vaccine or a placebo.

The genes are TRBV5-1 and TRBJ2-7; D not certain. CDR3 length: 13 residues. Deletions cut 1 base from V and 3 bases from J, with 8 bases between. Germline CDR1 and CDR2: SGHRS and YFSETQ. The CDR3 coding sequence is TGCGCCAGCAGCTTGCAAGCTAACTACGAGCAGTACTTC. It translates to CASSLQANYEQYF. Filled out from reference TRBV5-1 and TRBJ2-7, the complete variable domain reads KAGVTQTPRYLIKTRGQQVTLSCSPISGHRSVSWYQQTPGQGLQFLFEYFSETQRNKGNFPGRFSGRQFSNSRSEMNVSTLELGDSALYLCASSLQANYEQYFGPGTRLTVT.

V is TRBV19 and J is TRBJ1-5, with D perhaps matching TRBD1 (5 bases). CDR3 size: 15 residues. Germline assignment: CDR1 LNHDA and CDR2 SQIVND (reference sequence). V lost 0 bases, J lost 7 bases, and 13 bases lay in between. The CDR3 here is CASSIEGGAYQPQHF. The CDR3 bases are TGTGCCAGTAGTATAGAAGGTGGGGCTTACCAGCCCCAGCATTTT.

This clone was seen more than once but under ten times. The rearrangement joins TRBV5-1 to TRBJ1-1; D is uncertain. This CDR3 region has 14 residues. Deletions cut 1 base from V and 1 base from J, with 8 bases between. In germline, CDR1 is SGHRS, CDR2 YFSETQ. CDR3 bases: TGCGCCAGCAGCTTGAGGCCCGGGAACACTGAAGCTTTCTTT. As protein: CASSLRPGNTEAFF. The full variable domain, in which reference TRBV5-1 and TRBJ1-1 provide the parts outside the CDR3, is KAGVTQTPRYLIKTRGQQVTLSCSPISGHRSVSWYQQTPGQGLQFLFEYFSETQRNKGNFPGRFSGRQFSNSRSEMNVSTLELGDSALYLCASSLRPGNTEAFFGQGTRLTVV.

This clone was detected once. The rearrangement uses TRBV19 and TRBJ2-1, with TRBD1 identical over 11 bases. CDR1 is LNHDA, CDR2 SQIVND, per germline (reference sequence). The CDR3 has 15 amino acids. The junction had 8 bases not matched to a gene; V was cut back by 5 bases and J by 8 bases. The CDR3 reads CASSGGQGASDEQFF. The CDR3 region has the DNA TGTGCCAGTAGTGGCGGACAGGGGGCGTCGGATGAGCAGTTCTTC.